Presented here are 25 T cell receptor beta chains from one specimen sequenced in a study of response to subunit inactivated influenza vaccine. MiXCR, run by TCRdb on the RT-PCR reads, gives a single entry per CDR3 protein. The profile covers about 500,000 distinct CDR3 sequences, with approximately 15% appearing a single time and 3% to 3.5% taken by the ten largest. This material consisted of CD4+ T cells sorted from PBMCs, taken 23 to 25 months after vaccination. These receptors were obtained from a man between 50 and 69 years old who received an inactivated influenza vaccine.

This clonotype was seen many times. The V and J genes are TRBV5-1 and TRBJ1-1, with 12 bases matching TRBD1. Germline-derived CDR1 and CDR2 are SGHRS and YFSETQ. The CDR3 is 15 residues long. V shed 8 bases and J 5 bases; nucleotides not matched to a gene: 10. The CDR3 nucleotides read TGCGCCAGTTACCCGGGACAGGGGGCGAGAACTGAAGCTTTCTTT. Protein product: CASYPGQGARTEAFF.

The CDR3 region has the DNA TGCGCCAGCAGCCAAGGGCGACTAGCGGGAGTTGAGCAGTTCTTC. It translates to CASSQGRLAGVEQFF. The gene calls are TRBV4-3 and TRBJ2-1; 12 positions match TRBD2. The CDR3 length is 15 residues. Per germline, CDR1 LGHNA and CDR2 YSLEER. J gave up 9 bases and V 1 base, and 4 bases lay outside the gene matches.

This clonotype was recorded a few times. This chain uses TRBV12-3 or TRBV12-4 with TRBJ2-3, with 10 bases lining up with TRBD2. This CDR3 has 14 residues. With 5 bases clipped from V and 5 bases from J, the junction kept 4 bases outside the gene matches. The CDR3 sequence is CASSPSGRGDTQYF. The CDR3 coding sequence is TGTGCCAGCAGTCCTAGCGGGAGAGGAGATACGCAGTATTTT.

The V gene is TRBV29-1, the J gene TRBJ2-5, with 8 bases aligning to TRBD2. J lost 4 bases, V lost 2 bases, and 3 bases had no gene match. CDR3 size: 13 residues. CDR1 is SQVTM, CDR2 ANQGSEA, per germline. The CDR3 region has the DNA TGCAGCGTTGAACGGGGGGGCGCAGAGACCCAGTACTTC. Amino acid sequence: CSVERGGAETQYF.

The chain has TRBV15 and TRBJ2-3; D is undetermined. CDR3 length: 12 residues. V was clipped by 0 bases and J by 6 bases, with 4 bases between them. Germline CDR1 and CDR2: LNHNV and YYDKDF (reference sequence). CDR3 sequence reads: CATSRDYDTQYF. The CDR3 region has the DNA TGTGCCACCAGCAGAGATTATGATACGCAGTATTTT.

This clonotype was seen at least ten times. The gene calls are TRBV24-1 and TRBJ2-6; maybe TRBD1 (5 bases). Germline CDR1 is KGHDR and CDR2 is SFDVKD. V was pared by 3 bases and J by 0 bases, with 11 bases between. The CDR3 length is 17 residues. The CDR3 is CATSDTQGYSGANVLTF. As DNA, the CDR3 is TGTGCCACCAGTGATACCCAGGGCTACTCTGGGGCCAACGTCCTGACTTTC.

This clonotype came up a few times. The rearrangement uses TRBV4-2 and TRBJ2-2; perhaps TRBD2 as D (6 bases). Germline CDR1 LGHNA, CDR2 YNFKEQ. The V end was cut by 2 bases, the J end by 6 bases, with 22 bases between. The CDR3 extends over 18 amino acids. Here the CDR3 reads CASSQSLGLPTRAGELFF. CDR3 in DNA: TGTGCCAGCAGCCAATCGTTGGGACTTCCCACAAGGGCCGGGGAGCTGTTTTTT.

This CDR3 is CAIRMTGGADTQYF. As DNA, the CDR3 is TGTGCCATCAGAATGACAGGGGGCGCAGATACGCAGTATTTT. This chain joins TRBV10-3 and TRBJ2-3, with 10 bases aligning to TRBD1. This CDR3 comprises 14 residues. Germline V gene data show CDR1 as ENHRY and CDR2 as SYGVKD. The V segment lost 6 bases and the J segment 4 bases; nucleotides outside the gene matches: 4.

The chain combines TRBV11-2 with TRBJ1-4, with D perhaps matching TRBD1 (5 bases). The CDR3 has 15 residues. V was pared by 4 bases and J by 3 bases, with 12 bases between. Germline lookup yields CDR1 SGHAT and CDR2 FQNNGV. The CDR3 coding sequence is TGTGCCAGCAGCTCTGACGGGGCAGCTAATGAAAAACTGTTTTTT. It codes for CASSSDGAANEKLFF.

In its sample, this clonotype was seen a few times. The chain combines TRBV6-2 or TRBV6-3 with TRBJ1-5; D gene ambiguous. This CDR3 region has 16 residues. Trimming took 2 bases from V and 0 from J, leaving 11 bases between them. CDR1 and CDR2 from the germline V gene are MNHEY and SVGEGT. The CDR3 here is CASSYGQSYSNQPQHF. The DNA of the CDR3 is TGTGCCAGCAGTTACGGGCAGTCCTATAGCAATCAGCCCCAGCATTTT.

This clonotype has more than one count but fewer than ten. The chain combines TRBV7-2 with TRBJ2-3; 12 bases align to TRBD2. This CDR3 is built from 17 residues. CDR1 and CDR2 from the germline V gene are SGHTA and FQGNSA. The ends lost 4 bases at V and 2 bases at J; junction bases unmatched: 7. In DNA form, the CDR3 reads TGTGCCAGCAGCTCACACGGACTAGCGGGATTCACAGATACGCAGTATTTT. Amino acid sequence: CASSSHGLAGFTDTQYF.

This clonotype was detected a few times. The chain recombines TRBV6-1 with TRBJ1-2, with 8 bases identical to TRBD1. V shed 6 bases, J shed 4 bases, and the junction held 13 bases outside the gene matches. The CDR3 length is 16 residues. The germline CDR1 and CDR2 sequences are MNHNS and SASEGT. The CDR3 nucleotides read TGTGCCAGCAGCAAATTATTGACAGGGGTATCCTATGGCTACACCTTC. Its translation: CASSKLLTGVSYGYTF.

In this sample, this clonotype turned up a few times. The CDR3 DNA reads TGCGCCAGCAGCTCTACTAGCTATAGCAATGAGCAGTTCTTC. This encodes CASSSTSYSNEQFF. The V gene is TRBV5-1, the J gene TRBJ2-1; maybe TRBD2 (6 bases). The CDR3 spans 14 residues. Looked up from germline, CDR1 is SGHRS and CDR2 is YFSETQ. V lost 3 bases, J lost 6 bases, and 13 bases lay in between.

The CDR3 spells CATSDPTGTSGRLGDEQFF. CDR3 nucleotide sequence: TGTGCCACCAGTGATCCAACCGGGACTAGCGGGAGGTTAGGCGATGAGCAGTTCTTC. The V and J genes are TRBV24-1 and TRBJ2-1; 15 bases are a match to TRBD2. Germline V lookup: CDR1 KGHDR, CDR2 SFDVKD. V trimming: 3 bases; J trimming: 8 bases; junction bases outside the gene matches: 13. This CDR3 has 19 residues.

This clonotype was counted only a few times. The chain uses TRBV5-8 and TRBJ2-1; the match to TRBD2 covers 10 bases. The CDR3 runs to 16 residues. Germline CDR1 and CDR2: SGHTS and YDEGEE. The trim removed 4 bases at V and 3 bases at J, leaving 7 bases unmatched. The CDR3 loop is CASSPGGLAVYNEQFF. DNA of the CDR3: TGTGCCAGCAGCCCTGGCGGACTAGCGGTCTACAATGAGCAGTTCTTC.

This clonotype was found many times. The chain couples TRBV7-9 to TRBJ1-2; TRBD1 matches at 7 bases. There are 13 residues in the CDR3. Germline loops: CDR1 SEHNR, CDR2 FQNEAQ (reference sequence). The J segment lost 2 bases and the V segment lost 5 bases, leaving 2 bases of the junction unmatched. CDR3 in amino acids: CASSAGGNYGYTF. Written as DNA, the CDR3 is TGTGCCAGCAGCGCAGGGGGGAACTATGGCTACACCTTC.

This clonotype has a handful of counts. J is TRBJ2-1 and V is TRBV25-1; D is unresolved. The CDR3 covers 12 residues. V was shortened by 4 bases and J by 9 bases, with 10 bases between the two germline ends. Germline V lookup: CDR1 MGHDK, CDR2 SYGVNS. CDR3 DNA: TGTGCCAGCAGTGGCACTGGCGGTGAGCAGTTCTTC. Protein: CASSGTGGEQFF.

This clonotype showed up many times. V gene TRBV12-3 or TRBV12-4 combines with J gene TRBJ1-1, with 9 bases lining up with TRBD1. Trimming removed 5 bases from V and 5 bases from J; junction bases left unmatched: 6. The CDR3 spans 14 residues. The CDR3 DNA reads TGTGCCAGCAGTGAGACAGGGGGTTGGACTGAAGCTTTCTTT. It translates to CASSETGGWTEAFF.

This chain connects TRBV20-1 to TRBJ2-6; no definite D call. V dropped 6 bases and J dropped 4 bases, with 13 bases sitting between them. Germline CDR1 and CDR2: DFQATT and SNEGSKA (reference sequence). The CDR3 covers 14 residues. In DNA form, the CDR3 reads TGCAGTGCCAGCGCGGTCTTGGGGGCCAACGTCCTGACTTTC. Its translation: CSASAVLGANVLTF.

V usage is TRBV27 and J usage is TRBJ2-7; the D gene could be TRBD1 or TRBD2 (5 bases each). Germline lookup yields CDR1 MNHEY and CDR2 SMNVEV (reference sequence). V was trimmed by 3 bases and J by 3 bases, leaving 12 bases between them. The CDR3 covers 14 residues. This CDR3 is CASSFQTGHYEQYF. As DNA, the CDR3 is TGTGCCAGCAGTTTCCAGACGGGGCACTACGAGCAGTACTTC.

This clonotype was counted between two and nine times. This rearrangement joins TRBV7-2 to TRBJ1-1; maybe TRBD1 (6 bases). Per germline, CDR1 SGHTA and CDR2 FQGNSA. This CDR3 contains 12 residues. The V end was cut by 1 base, the J end by 9 bases, with 9 bases between. The CDR3 bases are TGTGCCAGCAGCTTAGAGACAGGTAAAGCTTTCTTT. Its protein is CASSLETGKAFF.

The rearrangement links TRBV28 to TRBJ2-7, with a possible D match to TRBD1 (6 bases). The V end lost 4 bases, the J end lost 1 base, and 26 bases lay between the germline ends. This CDR3 is built from 19 residues. The germline V gene encodes CDR1 MDHEN and CDR2 SYDVKM. DNA for the CDR3: TGTGCCAGCAGTTCTATAGGATCCTGGTCCCGGGACAATTCCTACGAGCAGTACTTC. It specifies CASSSIGSWSRDNSYEQYF. Full variable domain (outside the CDR3, taken from reference TRBV28 and TRBJ2-7): DVKVTQSSRYLVKRTGEKVFLECVQDMDHENMFWYRQDPGLGLRLIYFSYDVKMKEKGDIPEGYSVSREKKERFSLILESASTNQTSMYLCASSSIGSWSRDNSYEQYFGPGTRLTVT.

This clonotype has ten or more counts. The J gene is TRBJ2-1, the V gene TRBV7-2, with 7 positions matching TRBD2. From germline, CDR1 is SGHTA and CDR2 FQGNSA. The V gene end was trimmed by 0 bases and the J gene end by 12 bases; junction bases not matched to a gene: 2. The CDR3 spans 12 residues. The CDR3 region is CASSLAGGRQFF. CDR3 DNA: TGTGCCAGCAGCTTAGCCGGCGGGAGGCAGTTCTTC.

In this sample, this clonotype turned up many times. The chain is built from TRBV5-1 and TRBJ1-6; D is uncertain. With 0 bases removed from V and 13 bases from J, the gap between germline ends came to 11 bases. The CDR3 is made up of 13 amino acids. Germline CDR1 SGHRS, CDR2 YFSETQ. The CDR3 DNA reads TGCGCCAGCAGCTTGGGCGGCGAACCTCCCCTCCACTTT. Amino acids: CASSLGGEPPLHF.

This clonotype was seen a handful of times. The V call is TRBV10-3, the J call TRBJ2-3; 11 nucleotides align to TRBD2. CDR1 is ENHRY, CDR2 SYGVKD, per germline. This CDR3 is 17 amino acids long. Trimming took 0 bases from V and 1 from J; bases not matched to a gene: 3. CDR3 loop: CAISESALAGGTDTQYF. The DNA of the CDR3 is TGTGCCATCAGTGAGTCGGCACTAGCGGGGGGCACAGATACGCAGTATTTT.